This T cell receptor beta chain was recovered during a study of cytomegalovirus exposure and HLA in healthy donors. PCR was performed using 60 Vbeta and 13 Jbeta primers. TCRdb's copy holds only in-frame clones and misses some; the assay was immunoSEQ multiplex PCR. The data contain 90,000 to 140,000 clones, over 9.5% of them singletons. Findings and caveats of the study: Among donors in an Asian-associated ancestry cluster, a later analysis reportedly found fewer N-insertions than the roughly 700-donor mean. Accurate HLA-A and HLA-B prediction from TCR beta sequences was reported for most subjects. Presence/absence comparisons presumed near-even sequencing depth among donors. The authors later found most CMV-associated TCR beta chains appeared HLA-restricted.

As to this clone: Its antigen is as yet unknown.

The germline V gene encodes CDR1 SQVTM and CDR2 ANQGSEA. The J segment lost 7 bases and the V segment lost 3 bases, leaving 15 bases of the junction unmatched. The CDR3 covers 16 residues. V is TRBV29-1 and J is TRBJ2-4; TRBD1 matches 7 bases. This TCR was recovered from a man between 40 and 49 years old in good health and CMV-seropositive. Material for sequencing was PBMCs. DNA of the CDR3: TGCAGCGTTGAGGGGGACAAGGGGGCGCCAGGGAACATTCAGTACTTC. Protein product: CSVEGDKGAPGNIQYF.